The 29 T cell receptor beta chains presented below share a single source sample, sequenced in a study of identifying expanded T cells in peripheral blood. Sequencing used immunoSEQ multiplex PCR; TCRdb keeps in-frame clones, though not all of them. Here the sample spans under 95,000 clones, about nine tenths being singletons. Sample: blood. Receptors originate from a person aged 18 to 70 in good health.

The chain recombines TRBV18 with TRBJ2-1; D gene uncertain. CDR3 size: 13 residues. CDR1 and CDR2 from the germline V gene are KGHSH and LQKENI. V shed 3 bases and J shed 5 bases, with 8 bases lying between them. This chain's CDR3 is CASSPSPDNEQFF. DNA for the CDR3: TGTGCCAGCTCACCTTCGCCTGACAATGAGCAGTTCTTC. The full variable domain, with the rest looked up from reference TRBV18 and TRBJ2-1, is NAGVMQNPRHLVRRRGQEARLRCSPMKGHSHVYWYRQLPEEGLKFMVYLQKENIIDESGMPKERFSAEFPKEGPSILRIQQVVRGDSAAYFCASSPSPDNEQFFGPGTRLTVL.

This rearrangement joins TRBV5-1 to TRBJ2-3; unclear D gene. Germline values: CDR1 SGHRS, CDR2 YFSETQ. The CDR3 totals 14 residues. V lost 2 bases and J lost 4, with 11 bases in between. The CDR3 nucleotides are TGCGCCAGCAGCTTTAAGGGATCCTCAGATACGCAGTATTTT. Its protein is CASSFKGSSDTQYF.

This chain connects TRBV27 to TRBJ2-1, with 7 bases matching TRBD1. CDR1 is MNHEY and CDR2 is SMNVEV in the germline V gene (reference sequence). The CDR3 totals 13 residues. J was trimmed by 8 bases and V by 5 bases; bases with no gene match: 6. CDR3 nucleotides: TGTGCCAGCAGTGACAGGGTTAGCGATGAGCAGTTCTTC. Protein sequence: CASSDRVSDEQFF.

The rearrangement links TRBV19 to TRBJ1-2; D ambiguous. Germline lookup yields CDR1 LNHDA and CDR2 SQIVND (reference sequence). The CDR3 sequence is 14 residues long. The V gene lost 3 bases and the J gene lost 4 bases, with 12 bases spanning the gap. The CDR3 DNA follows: TGTGCCAGTAGTATTGCCCCTATCTCCTATGGCTACACCTTC. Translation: CASSIAPISYGYTF.

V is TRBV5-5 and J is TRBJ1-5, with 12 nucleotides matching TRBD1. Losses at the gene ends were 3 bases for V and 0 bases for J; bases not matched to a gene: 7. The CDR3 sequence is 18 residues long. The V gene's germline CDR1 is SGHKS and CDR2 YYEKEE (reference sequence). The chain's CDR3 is CASSSGTGGSYSNQPQHF. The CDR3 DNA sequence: TGTGCCAGCAGCTCCGGGACAGGGGGCAGTTATAGCAATCAGCCCCAGCATTTT.

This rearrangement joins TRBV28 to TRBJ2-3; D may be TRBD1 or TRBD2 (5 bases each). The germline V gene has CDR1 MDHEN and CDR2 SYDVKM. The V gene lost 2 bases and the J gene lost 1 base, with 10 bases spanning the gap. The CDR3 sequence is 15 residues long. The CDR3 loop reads CASSLGDGGTDTQYF. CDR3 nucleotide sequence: TGTGCCAGCAGTTTAGGGGACGGGGGCACAGATACGCAGTATTTT.

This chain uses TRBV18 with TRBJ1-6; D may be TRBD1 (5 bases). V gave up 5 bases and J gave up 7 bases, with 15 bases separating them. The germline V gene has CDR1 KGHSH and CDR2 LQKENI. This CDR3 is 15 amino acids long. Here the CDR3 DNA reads TGTGCCAGCTCAATTCAAGGACACGAAAATTCACCCCTCCACTTT. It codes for CASSIQGHENSPLHF.

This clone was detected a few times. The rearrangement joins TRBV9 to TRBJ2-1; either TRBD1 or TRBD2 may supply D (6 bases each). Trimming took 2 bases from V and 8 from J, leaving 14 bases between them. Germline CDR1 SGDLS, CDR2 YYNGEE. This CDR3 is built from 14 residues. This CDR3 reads CASSVRPEGDEQFF. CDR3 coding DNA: TGTGCCAGCAGCGTGAGGCCGGAGGGGGATGAGCAGTTCTTC.

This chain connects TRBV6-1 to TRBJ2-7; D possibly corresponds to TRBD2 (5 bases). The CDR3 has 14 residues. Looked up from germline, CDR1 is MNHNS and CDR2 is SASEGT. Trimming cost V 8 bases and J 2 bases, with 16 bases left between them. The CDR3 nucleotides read TGTGCCAGCTCAAATGAGGGCAGCCCCTACGAGCAGTACTTC. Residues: CASSNEGSPYEQYF.

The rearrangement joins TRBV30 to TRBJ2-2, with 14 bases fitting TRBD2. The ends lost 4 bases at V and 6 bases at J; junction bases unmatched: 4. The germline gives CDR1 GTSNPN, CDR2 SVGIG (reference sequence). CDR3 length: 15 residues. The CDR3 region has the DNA TGTGCCTGGAAGCGGGGACTAGCGGGGGCCGGGGAGCTGTTTTTT. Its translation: CAWKRGLAGAGELFF.

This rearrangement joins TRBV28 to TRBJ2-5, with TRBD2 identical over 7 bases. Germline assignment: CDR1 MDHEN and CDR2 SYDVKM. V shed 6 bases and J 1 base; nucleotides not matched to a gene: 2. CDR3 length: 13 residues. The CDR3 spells CASRPGGQETQYF. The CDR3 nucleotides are TGTGCCAGCAGGCCGGGGGGCCAAGAGACCCAGTACTTC.

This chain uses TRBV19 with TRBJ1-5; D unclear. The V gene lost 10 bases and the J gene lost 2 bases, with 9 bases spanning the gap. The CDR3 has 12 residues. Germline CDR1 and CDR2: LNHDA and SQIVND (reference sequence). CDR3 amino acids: CATRYGNQPQHF. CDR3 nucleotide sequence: TGTGCCACCAGATATGGCAATCAGCCCCAGCATTTT.

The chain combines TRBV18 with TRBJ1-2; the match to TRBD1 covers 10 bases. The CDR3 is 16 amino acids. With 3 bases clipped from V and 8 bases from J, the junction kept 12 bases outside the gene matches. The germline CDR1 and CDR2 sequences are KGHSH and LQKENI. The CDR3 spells CASSPGQGPLSVGYTF. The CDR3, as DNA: TGTGCCAGCTCACCGGGACAGGGGCCCCTGTCGGTGGGCTACACCTTC.

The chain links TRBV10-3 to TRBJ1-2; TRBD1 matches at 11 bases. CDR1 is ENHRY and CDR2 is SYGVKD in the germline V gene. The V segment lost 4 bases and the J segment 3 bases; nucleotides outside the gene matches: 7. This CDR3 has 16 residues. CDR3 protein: CAISVGPGQGDYGYTF. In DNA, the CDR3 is TGTGCCATCAGTGTGGGTCCGGGACAGGGGGACTATGGCTACACCTTC.

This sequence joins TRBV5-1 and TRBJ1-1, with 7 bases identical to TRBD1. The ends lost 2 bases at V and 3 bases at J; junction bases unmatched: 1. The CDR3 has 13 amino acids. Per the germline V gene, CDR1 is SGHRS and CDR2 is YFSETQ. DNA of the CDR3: TGCGCCAGCAGCTTCCAGGGGGACACTGAAGCTTTCTTT. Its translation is CASSFQGDTEAFF.

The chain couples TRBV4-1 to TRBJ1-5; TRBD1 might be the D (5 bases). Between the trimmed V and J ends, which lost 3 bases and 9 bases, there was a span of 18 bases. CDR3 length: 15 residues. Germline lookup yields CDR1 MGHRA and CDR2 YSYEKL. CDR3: CASSQVGTALWPQHF. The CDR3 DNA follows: TGCGCCAGCAGCCAGGTAGGGACGGCCTTGTGGCCCCAGCATTTT.

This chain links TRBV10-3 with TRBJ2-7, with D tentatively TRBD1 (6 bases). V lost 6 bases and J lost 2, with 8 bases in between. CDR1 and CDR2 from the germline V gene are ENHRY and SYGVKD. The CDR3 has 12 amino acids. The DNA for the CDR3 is TGTGCCATCAGGACAGGCACCTACGAGCAGTACTTC. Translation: CAIRTGTYEQYF.

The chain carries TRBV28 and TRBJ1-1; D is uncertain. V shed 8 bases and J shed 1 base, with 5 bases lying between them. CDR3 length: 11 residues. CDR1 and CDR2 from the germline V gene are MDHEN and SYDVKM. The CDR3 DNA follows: TGTGCCAGCTTGAAGAACACTGAAGCTTTCTTT. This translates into CASLKNTEAFF.

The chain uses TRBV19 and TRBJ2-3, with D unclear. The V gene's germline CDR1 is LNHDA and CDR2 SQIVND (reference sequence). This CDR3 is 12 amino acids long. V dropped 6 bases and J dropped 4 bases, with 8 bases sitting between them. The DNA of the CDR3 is TGTGCCAGTAGCCGAGACTCAGATACGCAGTATTTT. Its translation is CASSRDSDTQYF.

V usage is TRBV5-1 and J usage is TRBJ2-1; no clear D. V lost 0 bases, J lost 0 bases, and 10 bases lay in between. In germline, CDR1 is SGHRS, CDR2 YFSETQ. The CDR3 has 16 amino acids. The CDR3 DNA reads TGCGCCAGCAGCTTGGAGGGTCTGAGCTCCTACAATGAGCAGTTCTTC. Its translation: CASSLEGLSSYNEQFF.

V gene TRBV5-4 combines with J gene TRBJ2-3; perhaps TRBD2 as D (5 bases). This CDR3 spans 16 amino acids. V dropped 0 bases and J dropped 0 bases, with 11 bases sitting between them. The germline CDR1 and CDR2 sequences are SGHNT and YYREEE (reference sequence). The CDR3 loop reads CASSLGLAPSTDTQYF. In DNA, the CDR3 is TGTGCCAGCAGCTTGGGCCTAGCCCCTAGCACAGATACGCAGTATTTT.

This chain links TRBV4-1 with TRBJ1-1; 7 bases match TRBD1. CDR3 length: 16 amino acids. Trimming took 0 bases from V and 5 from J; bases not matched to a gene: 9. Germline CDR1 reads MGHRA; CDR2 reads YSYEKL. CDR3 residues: CASSQDPATGWTEAFF. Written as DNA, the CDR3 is TGCGCCAGCAGCCAAGATCCCGCGACAGGGTGGACTGAAGCTTTCTTT.

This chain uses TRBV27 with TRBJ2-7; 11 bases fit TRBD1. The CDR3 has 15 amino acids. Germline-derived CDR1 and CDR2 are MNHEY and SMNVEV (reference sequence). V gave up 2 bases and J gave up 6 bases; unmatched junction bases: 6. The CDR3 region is CASSLIRDRGVEQYF. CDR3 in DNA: TGTGCCAGCAGTTTAATCCGGGACAGGGGGGTCGAGCAGTACTTC.

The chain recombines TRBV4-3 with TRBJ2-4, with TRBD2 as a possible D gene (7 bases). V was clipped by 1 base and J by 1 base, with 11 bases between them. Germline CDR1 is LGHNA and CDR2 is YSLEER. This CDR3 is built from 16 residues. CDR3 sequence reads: CASSQGGGRAKNIQYF. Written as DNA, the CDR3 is TGCGCCAGCAGCCAAGGGGGGGGGCGCGCCAAAAACATTCAGTACTTC.

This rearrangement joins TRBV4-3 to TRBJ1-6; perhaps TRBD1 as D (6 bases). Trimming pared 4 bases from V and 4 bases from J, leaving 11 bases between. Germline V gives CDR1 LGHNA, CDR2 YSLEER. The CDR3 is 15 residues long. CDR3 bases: TGCGCCAGCAGCCCCAGGGGATTGTATAATTCACCCCTCCACTTT. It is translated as CASSPRGLYNSPLHF.

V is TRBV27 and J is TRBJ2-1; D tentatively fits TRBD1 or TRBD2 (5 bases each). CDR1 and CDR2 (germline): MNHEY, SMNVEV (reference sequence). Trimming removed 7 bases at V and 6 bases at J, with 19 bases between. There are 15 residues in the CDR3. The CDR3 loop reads CASIPTWGTINEQFF. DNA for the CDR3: TGTGCCAGCATCCCCACGTGGGGGACCATCAATGAGCAGTTCTTC.

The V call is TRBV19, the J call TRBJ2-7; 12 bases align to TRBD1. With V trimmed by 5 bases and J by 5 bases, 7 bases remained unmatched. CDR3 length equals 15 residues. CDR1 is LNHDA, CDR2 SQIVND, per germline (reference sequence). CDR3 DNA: TGTGCCAGTAGTCAAACCGGGACAGGGGGCCACGAGCAGTACTTC. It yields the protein CASSQTGTGGHEQYF.

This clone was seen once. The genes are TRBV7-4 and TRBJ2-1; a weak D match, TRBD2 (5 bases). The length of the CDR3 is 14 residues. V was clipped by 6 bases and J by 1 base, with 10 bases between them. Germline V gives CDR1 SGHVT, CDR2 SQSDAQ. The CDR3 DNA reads TGTGCCAGCAGACCGGAGGTGTCCTACAATGAGCAGTTCTTC. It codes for CASRPEVSYNEQFF.

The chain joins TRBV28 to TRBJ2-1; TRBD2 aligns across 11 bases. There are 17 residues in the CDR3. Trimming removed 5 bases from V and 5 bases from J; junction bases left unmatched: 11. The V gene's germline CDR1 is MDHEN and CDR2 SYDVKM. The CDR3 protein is CASSMNLAGGPNNEQFF. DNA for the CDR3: TGTGCCAGCAGTATGAACTTAGCGGGAGGGCCTAACAATGAGCAGTTCTTC.